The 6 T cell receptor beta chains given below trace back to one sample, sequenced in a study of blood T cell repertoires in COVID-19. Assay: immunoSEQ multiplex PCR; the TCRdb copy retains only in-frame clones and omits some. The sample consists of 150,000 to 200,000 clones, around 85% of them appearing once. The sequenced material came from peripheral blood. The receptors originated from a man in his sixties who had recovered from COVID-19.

The CDR3 DNA follows: TGTGCCAGCAGTGAGGTCCGATGGACAGGGATCTACGAGCAGTACTTC. It is translated as CASSEVRWTGIYEQYF. The genes are TRBV6-1 and TRBJ2-7, with 8 bases lining up with TRBD1. Per the germline V gene, CDR1 is MNHNS and CDR2 is SASEGT. The CDR3 totals 16 residues. V lost 3 bases to trimming and J lost 3 bases; unmatched junction nucleotides: 10.

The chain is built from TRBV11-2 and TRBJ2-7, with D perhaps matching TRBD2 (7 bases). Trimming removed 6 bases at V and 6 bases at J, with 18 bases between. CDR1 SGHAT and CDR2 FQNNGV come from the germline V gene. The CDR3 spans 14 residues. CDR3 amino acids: CASRVGGGGSEQYF. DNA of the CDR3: TGTGCCAGCAGAGTGGGGGGCGGGGGCTCCGAGCAGTACTTC.

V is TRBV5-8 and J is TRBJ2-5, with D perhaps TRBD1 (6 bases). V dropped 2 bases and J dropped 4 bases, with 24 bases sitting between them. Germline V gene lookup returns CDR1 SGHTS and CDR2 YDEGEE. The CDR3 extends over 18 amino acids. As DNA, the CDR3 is TGTGCCAGCAGCTTCTTTGTTAGGACAGCGATGCCTCCAGAGACCCAGTACTTC. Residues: CASSFFVRTAMPPETQYF.

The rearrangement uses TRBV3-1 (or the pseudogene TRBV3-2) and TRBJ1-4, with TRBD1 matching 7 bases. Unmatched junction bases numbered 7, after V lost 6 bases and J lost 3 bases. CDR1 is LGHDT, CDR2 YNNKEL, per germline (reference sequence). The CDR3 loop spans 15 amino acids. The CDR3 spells CASRASGTANEKLFF. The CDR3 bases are TGTGCCAGCAGGGCCTCCGGGACAGCTAATGAAAAACTGTTTTTT.

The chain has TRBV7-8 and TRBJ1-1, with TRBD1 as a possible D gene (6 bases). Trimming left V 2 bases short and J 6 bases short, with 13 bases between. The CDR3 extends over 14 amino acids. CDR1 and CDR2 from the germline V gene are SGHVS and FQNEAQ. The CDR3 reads CASSLHTGSPEAFF. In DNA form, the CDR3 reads TGTGCCAGCAGCTTACACACAGGGTCTCCTGAAGCTTTCTTT.

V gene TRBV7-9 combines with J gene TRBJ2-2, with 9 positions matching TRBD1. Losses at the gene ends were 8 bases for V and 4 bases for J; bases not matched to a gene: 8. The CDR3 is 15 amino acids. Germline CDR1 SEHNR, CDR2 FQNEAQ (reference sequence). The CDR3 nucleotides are TGTGCCAGCCGGACAGGGGAGTTGGGCACCGGGGAGCTGTTTTTT. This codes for CASRTGELGTGELFF.